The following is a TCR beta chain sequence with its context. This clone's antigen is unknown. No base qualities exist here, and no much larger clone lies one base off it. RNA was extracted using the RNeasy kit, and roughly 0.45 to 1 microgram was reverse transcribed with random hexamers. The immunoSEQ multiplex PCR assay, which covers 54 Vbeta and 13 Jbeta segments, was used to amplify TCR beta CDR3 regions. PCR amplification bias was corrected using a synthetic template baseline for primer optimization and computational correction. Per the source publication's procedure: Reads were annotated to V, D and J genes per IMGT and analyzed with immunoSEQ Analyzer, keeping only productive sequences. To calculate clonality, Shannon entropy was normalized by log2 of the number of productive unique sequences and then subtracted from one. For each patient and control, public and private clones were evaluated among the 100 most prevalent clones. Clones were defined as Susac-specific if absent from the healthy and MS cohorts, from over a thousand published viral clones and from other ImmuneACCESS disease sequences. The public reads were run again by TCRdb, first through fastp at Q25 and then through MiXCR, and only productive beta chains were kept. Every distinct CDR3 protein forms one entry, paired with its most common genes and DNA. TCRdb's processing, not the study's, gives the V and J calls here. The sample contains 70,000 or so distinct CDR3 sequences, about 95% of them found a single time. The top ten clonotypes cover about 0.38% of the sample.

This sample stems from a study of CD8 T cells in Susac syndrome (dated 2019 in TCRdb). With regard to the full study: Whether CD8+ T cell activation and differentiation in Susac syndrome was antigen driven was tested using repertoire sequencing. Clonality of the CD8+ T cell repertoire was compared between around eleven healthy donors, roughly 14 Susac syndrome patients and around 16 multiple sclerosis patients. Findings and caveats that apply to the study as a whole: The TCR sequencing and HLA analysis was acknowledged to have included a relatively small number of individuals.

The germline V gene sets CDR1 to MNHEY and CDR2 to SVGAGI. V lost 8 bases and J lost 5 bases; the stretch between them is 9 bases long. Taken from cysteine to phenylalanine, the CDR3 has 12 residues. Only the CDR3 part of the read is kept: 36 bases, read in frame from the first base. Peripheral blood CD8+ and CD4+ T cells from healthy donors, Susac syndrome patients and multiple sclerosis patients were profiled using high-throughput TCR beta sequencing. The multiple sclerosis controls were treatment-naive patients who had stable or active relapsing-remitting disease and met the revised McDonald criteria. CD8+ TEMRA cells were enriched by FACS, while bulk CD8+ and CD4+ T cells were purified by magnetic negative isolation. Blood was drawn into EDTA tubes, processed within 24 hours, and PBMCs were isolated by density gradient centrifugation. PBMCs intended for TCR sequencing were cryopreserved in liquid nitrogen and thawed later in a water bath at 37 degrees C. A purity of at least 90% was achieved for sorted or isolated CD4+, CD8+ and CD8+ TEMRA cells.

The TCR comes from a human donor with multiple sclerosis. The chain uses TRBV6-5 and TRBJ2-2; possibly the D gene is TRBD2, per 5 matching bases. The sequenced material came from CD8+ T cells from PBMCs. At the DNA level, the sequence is TGTGCCAGCGATGCGGGTACCGGGGAGCTGTTTTTT. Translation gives CASDAGTGELFF.